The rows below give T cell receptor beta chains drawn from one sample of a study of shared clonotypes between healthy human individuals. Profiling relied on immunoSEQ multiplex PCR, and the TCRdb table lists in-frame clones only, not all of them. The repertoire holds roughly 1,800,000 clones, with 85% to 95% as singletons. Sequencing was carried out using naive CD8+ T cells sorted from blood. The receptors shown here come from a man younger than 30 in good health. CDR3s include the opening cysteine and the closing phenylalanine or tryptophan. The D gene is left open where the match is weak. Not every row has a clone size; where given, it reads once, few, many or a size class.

cdr3_nt: TGTGCCAGCAGCTTAGATCCAATAGGGGGGGCCACCGGGGAGCTGTTTTTT
cdr3_aa: CASSLDPIGGATGELFF
clone_size: .
v_call: TRBV11-3
j_call: TRBJ2-2
d_call: .

cdr3_nt: TGTGCCAGCAGCTTGTTGGGGGCACCGAACACCGGGGAGCTGTTTTTT
cdr3_aa: CASSLLGAPNTGELFF
clone_size: .
v_call: TRBV11-3
j_call: TRBJ2-2
d_call: .

cdr3_nt: TGTGCCAGCAGTTTAGCTAGGTACCAAGAGACCCAGTACTTC
cdr3_aa: CASSLARYQETQYF
clone_size: .
v_call: TRBV27
j_call: TRBJ2-5
d_call: .

cdr3_nt: TGTGCCAGCAGCGTAGGTGAAGGTTGGCCCCAGCATTTT
cdr3_aa: CASSVGEGWPQHF
clone_size: .
v_call: TRBV9
j_call: TRBJ1-5
d_call: .

cdr3_nt: TGTGCCAGCAGCCAACAGGGGGAAGGACCCGAAAAACTGTTTTTT
cdr3_aa: CASSQQGEGPEKLFF
clone_size: .
v_call: TRBV5-4
j_call: TRBJ1-4
d_call: TRBD1

cdr3_nt: TGTGCCAGCAGCTCCGGAACCGGGACCCTGAACACTGAAGCTTTCTTT
cdr3_aa: CASSSGTGTLNTEAFF
clone_size: .
v_call: TRBV7-9
j_call: TRBJ1-1
d_call: .

cdr3_nt: TGTGCTAGTGGTTTGTATGGACAGGGCACAGATACGCAGTATTTT
cdr3_aa: CASGLYGQGTDTQYF
clone_size: .
v_call: TRBV12-5
j_call: TRBJ2-3
d_call: TRBD1

cdr3_nt: TGTGCCAGCAGTTTATCCCCTGGGGAGAACTACGAGCAGTACTTC
cdr3_aa: CASSLSPGENYEQYF
clone_size: once
v_call: TRBV28
j_call: TRBJ2-7
d_call: .

cdr3_nt: TGTGCCAGCAGCCCCTCTACGACAGGGGGCGAGACCCAGTACTTC
cdr3_aa: CASSPSTTGGETQYF
clone_size: .
v_call: TRBV9
j_call: TRBJ2-5
d_call: TRBD1

cdr3_nt: TGTGCCAGCAGTTTATCCCCGAGCTCCTACAATGAGCAGTTCTTC
cdr3_aa: CASSLSPSSYNEQFF
clone_size: .
v_call: TRBV27
j_call: TRBJ2-1
d_call: .

cdr3_nt: TGTGCCAGCAGTCCGGGGACAGGGGACTTTGGAAACACCATATATTTT
cdr3_aa: CASSPGTGDFGNTIYF
clone_size: .
v_call: TRBV27
j_call: TRBJ1-3
d_call: TRBD1

cdr3_nt: TGTGCCAGCAGTTTATATTTCGGAGTCTCTGGAAACACCATATATTTT
cdr3_aa: CASSLYFGVSGNTIYF
clone_size: .
v_call: TRBV28
j_call: TRBJ1-3
d_call: .

cdr3_nt: TGTGCCAGCAGTTCGCTAGCGGGAGGAGCGGATACGCAGTATTTT
cdr3_aa: CASSSLAGGADTQYF
clone_size: .
v_call: TRBV27
j_call: TRBJ2-3
d_call: TRBD2

cdr3_nt: TGTGCCAGCAGTATACCCGGGACGAAGGATTCACCCCTCCACTTT
cdr3_aa: CASSIPGTKDSPLHF
clone_size: few
v_call: TRBV27
j_call: TRBJ1-6
d_call: .

cdr3_nt: TGTGCCAGCTCACCACCGGAAGGACAGCCTAATCAGCCCCAGCATTTT
cdr3_aa: CASSPPEGQPNQPQHF
clone_size: .
v_call: TRBV18
j_call: TRBJ1-5
d_call: .

cdr3_nt: TGTGCCAGCAGTGAACGACAGGGGCGATTTAACGAGCAGTACTTC
cdr3_aa: CASSERQGRFNEQYF
clone_size: .
v_call: TRBV6-1
j_call: TRBJ2-7
d_call: TRBD1

cdr3_nt: TGTGCCAGCAGCTTAGGCAGCGGCCACTCCTACGAGCAGTACTTC
cdr3_aa: CASSLGSGHSYEQYF
clone_size: .
v_call: TRBV7-9
j_call: TRBJ2-7
d_call: .

cdr3_nt: TGTGCCAGCAGTATGACAGGGGGGGTAGATACGCAGTATTTT
cdr3_aa: CASSMTGGVDTQYF
clone_size: .
v_call: TRBV27
j_call: TRBJ2-3
d_call: TRBD1

cdr3_nt: TGTGCCTGGAGTGCGAGAGTTGAGCAGTACTTC
cdr3_aa: CAWSARVEQYF
clone_size: .
v_call: TRBV30
j_call: TRBJ2-7
d_call: .

cdr3_nt: TGTGCCAGCAGCTCACAGGGAAGCAATCAGCCCCAGCATTTT
cdr3_aa: CASSSQGSNQPQHF
clone_size: .
v_call: TRBV7-3
j_call: TRBJ1-5
d_call: .

cdr3_nt: TGCGCCAGCAGCCAAGTAGGACGTCTACAAGAGACCCAGTACTTC
cdr3_aa: CASSQVGRLQETQYF
clone_size: .
v_call: TRBV4-1
j_call: TRBJ2-5
d_call: .

cdr3_nt: TGTGCCAGCAGCTTAGTGGGGTCACCCTACGAGCAGTACTTC
cdr3_aa: CASSLVGSPYEQYF
clone_size: .
v_call: TRBV11-2
j_call: TRBJ2-7
d_call: .

cdr3_nt: TGTGCTAGCAGCGTGGCACCCGGTGCAGGGAAAGAGACCCAGTACTTC
cdr3_aa: CASSVAPGAGKETQYF
clone_size: .
v_call: TRBV7-7
j_call: TRBJ2-5
d_call: .

cdr3_nt: TGTGCCAGCAGCTTATTCGGGGGGGGAAGCACAGATACGCAGTATTTT
cdr3_aa: CASSLFGGGSTDTQYF
clone_size: once
v_call: TRBV11-2
j_call: TRBJ2-3
d_call: TRBD2

cdr3_nt: TGTGCCAGCAGTGGGGGGGGAGGTGGCAATCAGCCCCAGCATTTT
cdr3_aa: CASSGGGGGNQPQHF
clone_size: .
v_call: TRBV2
j_call: TRBJ1-5
d_call: .

cdr3_nt: TGTGCCAGCAGTTACAGGGGGCCCTCCTCCTACGAGCAGTACTTC
cdr3_aa: CASSYRGPSSYEQYF
clone_size: .
v_call: TRBV27
j_call: TRBJ2-7
d_call: TRBD1

cdr3_nt: TGTGCCAGCAGTTTGGGACTAGCCTACGAGCAGTACTTC
cdr3_aa: CASSLGLAYEQYF
clone_size: .
v_call: TRBV6-5
j_call: TRBJ2-7
d_call: TRBD2

cdr3_nt: TGTGCCAGCAGCGCGGGCATAGCGGGGGGGCGAACAGATACGCAGTATTTT
cdr3_aa: CASSAGIAGGRTDTQYF
clone_size: .
v_call: TRBV9
j_call: TRBJ2-3
d_call: TRBD2

cdr3_nt: TGTGCCATCAGTGCGTCACAGGAGACCCAGTACTTC
cdr3_aa: CAISASQETQYF
clone_size: few
v_call: TRBV10-3
j_call: TRBJ2-5
d_call: .

cdr3_nt: TGTGCCAGCAGTGATCCGGGACAGGAGTTAGGTGGCTACACCTTC
cdr3_aa: CASSDPGQELGGYTF
clone_size: .
v_call: TRBV6-1
j_call: TRBJ1-2
d_call: TRBD1

cdr3_nt: TGTGCCAGCAGCGGTTGGAAGGGGGACGGCACTGAAGCTTTCTTT
cdr3_aa: CASSGWKGDGTEAFF
clone_size: .
v_call: TRBV9
j_call: TRBJ1-1
d_call: .

cdr3_nt: TGCGCCAGCAGCCAAGATTTTCCGGGAGCAGAAGGAGAGACCCAGTACTTC
cdr3_aa: CASSQDFPGAEGETQYF
clone_size: .
v_call: TRBV4-3
j_call: TRBJ2-5
d_call: .

cdr3_nt: TGTGCCTGGAGTGCGGACAACTACGAGCAGTACTTC
cdr3_aa: CAWSADNYEQYF
clone_size: .
v_call: TRBV30
j_call: TRBJ2-7
d_call: .

cdr3_nt: TGTGCCAGCAGTGTTCCGGACAGGGACTATGGCTACACCTTC
cdr3_aa: CASSVPDRDYGYTF
clone_size: .
v_call: TRBV2
j_call: TRBJ1-2
d_call: TRBD1

cdr3_nt: TGTGCCAGTAGTATAGCCGGGGTTTCAGACGAGCAGTACTTC
cdr3_aa: CASSIAGVSDEQYF
clone_size: .
v_call: TRBV19
j_call: TRBJ2-7
d_call: .

cdr3_nt: TGCGCCAGCAGGGGGGAGGGAAGGTACACTGAAGCTTTCTTT
cdr3_aa: CASRGEGRYTEAFF
clone_size: .
v_call: TRBV4-1
j_call: TRBJ1-1
d_call: .

cdr3_nt: TGTGCCAGCAGCTACAATGACGCGGAGGATGAGCAGTTCTTC
cdr3_aa: CASSYNDAEDEQFF
clone_size: .
v_call: TRBV7-9
j_call: TRBJ2-1
d_call: .

cdr3_nt: TGTGCCAGCAGAGCCGGGACAGGGGACTACGAGCAGTACTTC
cdr3_aa: CASRAGTGDYEQYF
clone_size: .
v_call: TRBV6-5
j_call: TRBJ2-7
d_call: TRBD1

cdr3_nt: TGCGCCACGGGAACCGGGGAGCTGTTTTTT
cdr3_aa: CATGTGELFF
clone_size: .
v_call: TRBV10-2
j_call: TRBJ2-2
d_call: .

cdr3_nt: TGTGCCAGCAGCTTGGGATTGACAGGAGAAGTCTACGAGCAGTACTTC
cdr3_aa: CASSLGLTGEVYEQYF
clone_size: .
v_call: TRBV5-6
j_call: TRBJ2-7
d_call: .

cdr3_nt: TGTGCCAGCAGCCAAGATCGAAGGTACACCGGGGAGCTGTTTTTT
cdr3_aa: CASSQDRRYTGELFF
clone_size: .
v_call: TRBV14
j_call: TRBJ2-2
d_call: .

cdr3_nt: TGTGCCAGCCGAAGACTAGCGGGGGAAGAGACCCAGTACTTC
cdr3_aa: CASRRLAGEETQYF
clone_size: .
v_call: TRBV27
j_call: TRBJ2-5
d_call: TRBD2

cdr3_nt: TGTGCCAGCAGCTTAGCGGTGGGCAATGAGCAGTTCTTC
cdr3_aa: CASSLAVGNEQFF
clone_size: .
v_call: TRBV11-2
j_call: TRBJ2-1
d_call: .

cdr3_nt: TGTGCCAGCAGTTATGGACAGGGTCCCTACGAGCAGTACTTC
cdr3_aa: CASSYGQGPYEQYF
clone_size: .
v_call: TRBV6-5
j_call: TRBJ2-7
d_call: TRBD1

cdr3_nt: TGCGCCAGCAGCACTCGGACAGAAAAAAACATTCAGTACTTC
cdr3_aa: CASSTRTEKNIQYF
clone_size: .
v_call: TRBV4-3
j_call: TRBJ2-4
d_call: .

cdr3_nt: TGTGCCAGCAGCGCCCCCGAGGGACAAGAGACCCAGTACTTC
cdr3_aa: CASSAPEGQETQYF
clone_size: .
v_call: TRBV28
j_call: TRBJ2-5
d_call: .

cdr3_nt: TGTGCCAGCAGCCCTTGGACAGGGAACACTGAAGCTTTCTTT
cdr3_aa: CASSPWTGNTEAFF
clone_size: .
v_call: TRBV7-2
j_call: TRBJ1-1
d_call: TRBD1

cdr3_nt: TGCGCCAGCAGCCAAGCCTCGCCCCTACGGACCCGGGAGCAGTACTTC
cdr3_aa: CASSQASPLRTREQYF
clone_size: .
v_call: TRBV4-1
j_call: TRBJ2-7
d_call: .

cdr3_nt: TGTGCCAGCAGTGTCTTGGGGGGGATCACTGAAGCTTTCTTT
cdr3_aa: CASSVLGGITEAFF
clone_size: .
v_call: TRBV25-1
j_call: TRBJ1-1
d_call: .

cdr3_nt: TGTGCCAGCAGTAGAACAGGGGGCAGCTCCTACGAGCAGTACTTC
cdr3_aa: CASSRTGGSSYEQYF
clone_size: .
v_call: TRBV2
j_call: TRBJ2-7
d_call: TRBD1

cdr3_nt: TGTGCCAGTAGTATCCGGGACGGAGCTAACTATGGCTACACCTTC
cdr3_aa: CASSIRDGANYGYTF
clone_size: .
v_call: TRBV19
j_call: TRBJ1-2
d_call: .